These T cell receptor beta chains were read from a single sample in a study of vaccination and CD4 T cells after COVID-19. These TCRs' antigens remain unknown. TCRdb itself ran the PCR reads through MiXCR, one entry per CDR3 protein. The sample lists 9,000 to 15,000 distinct CDR3 sequences, roughly 30% occurring once. Sequenced here: CD4+ T cells from blood, cultured in vitro, sampled before SARS-CoV-2 vaccination. Receptors were obtained from a human donor who received a COVID-19 vaccine. CDR3s include the opening cysteine and the closing phenylalanine or tryptophan. The D gene is left open where the match is weak. Clone size is stated in some rows and not others, as once, few, many or a class when expanded.

clone_size d_call j_call v_call cdr3_aa cdr3_nt
NA TRBD1 TRBJ2-1 TRBV10-3 CASKLGQENEQFF TGTGCCTCGAAGCTGGGACAGGAAAATGAGCAGTTCTTC
NA NA TRBJ2-5 TRBV7-3 CASNLGGGETQYF TGTGCCAGCAACTTAGGTGGGGGAGAGACCCAGTACTTC
NA TRBD1 TRBJ2-5 TRBV5-1 CASSGGPGGEETQYF TGCGCCAGCAGCGGGGGGCCAGGGGGCGAAGAGACCCAGTACTTC
few NA TRBJ1-1 TRBV28 CASSFPPEDTEAFF TGTGCCAGCAGTTTCCCCCCCGAGGACACTGAAGCTTTCTTT
NA NA TRBJ1-1 TRBV5-8 CASSSPAGLNAEAFF TGTGCCAGCAGCTCCCCCGCAGGGTTGAACGCTGAAGCTTTCTTT
medium-sized TRBD2 TRBJ2-7 TRBV6-1 CASSLNGLAGVSYEQYF TGTGCCAGCAGCTTGAATGGACTAGCGGGGGTCTCCTACGAGCAGTACTTC
few TRBD2 TRBJ2-2 TRBV6-1 CASSASGTSGATNTGELFF TGTGCCAGCAGTGCTTCCGGGACTAGCGGGGCGACGAACACCGGGGAGCTGTTTTTT
few NA TRBJ2-7 TRBV6-5 CASSYSSGSSYEQYF TGTGCCAGCAGTTACTCGTCAGGAAGCTCCTACGAGCAGTACTTC
NA NA TRBJ1-5 TRBV2 CASSARGAVAQPQHF TGTGCCAGCAGTGCCCGGGGGGCAGTGGCCCAGCCCCAGCATTTT
NA NA TRBJ2-2 TRBV7-7 CASSPQKGLNTGELFF TGTGCCAGCAGCCCCCAGAAGGGGCTGAACACCGGGGAGCTGTTTTTT
few TRBD2 TRBJ2-3 TRBV6-1 CASSLGLAGGPTDTQYF TGTGCCAGCAGCCTAGGACTAGCGGGGGGGCCCACAGATACGCAGTATTTT
few TRBD1 TRBJ2-3 TRBV7-9 CASSLGGTGVNTQYF TGTGCCAGCAGCTTAGGGGGGACAGGGGTAAATACGCAGTATTTT
NA NA TRBJ1-4 TRBV6-1 CASSGSWRSYNEKLFF TGTGCCAGCAGTGGATCTTGGCGCAGCTATAATGAAAAACTGTTTTTT
few NA TRBJ1-1 TRBV3-1 CASSQHGMNTEAFF TGTGCCAGCAGCCAGCACGGCATGAACACTGAAGCTTTCTTT
NA NA TRBJ1-1 TRBV30 CAWSVRGGNTEAFF TGTGCCTGGAGTGTACGGGGGGGGAACACTGAAGCTTTCTTT
few NA TRBJ2-3 TRBV30 CACPRGSTDTQYF TGTGCCTGCCCCCGAGGTAGCACAGATACGCAGTATTTT
NA NA TRBJ2-5 TRBV24-1 CATSDGGLETQYF TGTGCCACCAGTGATGGGGGGCTGGAGACCCAGTACTTC
NA NA TRBJ1-1 TRBV30 CAWTAGVNFATEAFF TGTGCCTGGACGGCCGGAGTTAATTTTGCCACTGAAGCTTTCTTT
few NA TRBJ1-2 TRBV6-1 CASRTGSGGYTF TGTGCCAGCAGGACCGGGTCGGGTGGCTACACCTTC
NA NA TRBJ2-2 TRBV11-2 CASSLGLPNTGELFF TGTGCCAGCAGCTTAGGACTGCCGAACACCGGGGAGCTGTTTTTT
few NA TRBJ1-5 TRBV11-2 CASSLGGVGQPQHF TGTGCCAGCAGCTTAGGCGGGGTTGGCCAGCCCCAGCATTTT
NA NA TRBJ1-3 TRBV27 CASSPKRRSGNTIYF TGTGCCAGCAGTCCTAAAAGACGCTCTGGAAACACCATATATTTT
few NA TRBJ1-2 TRBV2 CASSRPSGSYGYTF TGTGCCAGCAGTCGGCCCTCAGGGTCTTATGGCTACACCTTC
NA NA TRBJ2-7 TRBV11-2 CASSLTRTSSYEQYF TGTGCCAGCAGCTTAACCCGGACCAGCTCCTACGAGCAGTACTTC
few NA TRBJ1-5 TRBV2 CASARQRAGNQPQHF TGTGCCAGCGCACGACAGCGAGCGGGCAATCAGCCCCAGCATTTT
NA NA TRBJ2-2 TRBV24-1 CATSSGEVFTGELFF TGTGCCACCAGTTCGGGGGAGGTATTTACCGGGGAGCTGTTTTTT
NA NA TRBJ1-5 TRBV30 CAWSSDRIYSNQPQHF TGTGCCTGGAGTTCGGACAGAATTTATAGCAATCAGCCCCAGCATTTT
NA TRBD1 TRBJ1-2 TRBV2 CASSQGTVYGYTF TGTGCCAGCAGCCAAGGGACAGTCTATGGCTACACCTTC
NA TRBD1 TRBJ1-5 TRBV10-2 CASSEAGGSNQPQHF TGCGCCAGCAGTGAGGCAGGGGGAAGCAATCAGCCCCAGCATTTT
few NA TRBJ2-7 TRBV30 CAWSVSGRPYEQYF TGTGCCTGGAGTGTATCCGGTAGGCCCTACGAGCAGTACTTC
NA NA TRBJ2-3 TRBV6-1 CASSRRPENSRTDTQYF TGTGCCAGCAGTCGAAGACCGGAGAACTCTCGCACAGATACGCAGTATTTT
NA NA TRBJ1-3 TRBV2 CASSELARETGNTIYF TGTGCCAGCAGTGAACTTGCCAGGGAAACTGGAAACACCATATATTTT
few NA TRBJ1-2 TRBV2 CATERGGGNYGYTF TGTGCCACCGAAAGGGGGGGCGGGAACTATGGCTACACCTTC
NA NA TRBJ2-5 TRBV2 CASNRVLLQETQYF TGTGCCAGCAACCGGGTCTTACTTCAAGAGACCCAGTACTTC
NA NA TRBJ2-3 TRBV4-1 CASSRADRIFTDTQYF TGCGCCAGCAGCCGAGCGGACAGAATCTTCACAGATACGCAGTATTTT
few TRBD1 TRBJ1-1 TRBV7-2 CASSTRQGTEAFF TGTGCCAGCAGCACACGACAGGGCACTGAAGCTTTCTTT
few NA TRBJ1-2 TRBV15 CATSRDREGGSGYTF TGTGCCACCAGCAGAGATAGAGAGGGGGGAAGTGGCTACACCTTC
NA TRBD1 TRBJ1-6 TRBV11-3 CASSLLTGDSPLHF TGTGCCAGCAGCTTATTAACAGGGGATTCACCCCTCCACTTT